The 25 T cell receptor beta chains presented below share a single source sample, sequenced in a study of regulatory T cells in long-lasting Graves disease. Time point given: newly diagnosed GD, antithyroid drugs for less than 3 months. After RNA was extracted from PBMCs, the TCR library was made from it. HTBI primers from iRepertoire and Arm-PCR of CDR3 regions yielded the TCR beta libraries. TCRdb re-derived calls from the multiplex PCR reads in MiXCR, one entry per CDR3 protein. This sample yields about 300,000 distinct CDR3 sequences, of which about a sixth are seen a single time; 35% to 45% belongs to the top ten. Sequences were derived from peripheral blood mononuclear cells (PBMCs), sampled at new diagnosis, from a patient treated with antithyroid drugs. The receptors derive from a female donor with Graves disease.

This clonotype showed up just a few times. V and J are TRBV29-1 and TRBJ2-2; TRBD2 might be the D (5 bases). This CDR3 is built from 12 residues. V shed 6 bases and J shed 6 bases, with 11 bases lying between them. Germline V lookup: CDR1 SQVTM, CDR2 ANQGSEA. The CDR3: CSVADGAGELFF. DNA for the CDR3: TGCAGCGTCGCGGACGGGGCCGGGGAGCTGTTTTTT.

This clonotype was seen ten or more times. The chain uses TRBV13 and TRBJ2-5; TRBD2 might be the D (5 bases). CDR3 length: 13 residues. CDR1 is PRHDT, CDR2 FYEKMQ, per germline (reference sequence). The V and J ends lost 7 bases and 3 bases respectively, with 12 bases between them. The CDR3 loop reads CASTHLAEETQYF. CDR3 coding DNA: TGTGCCAGCACCCATCTAGCAGAAGAGACCCAGTACTTC.

This clonotype was recorded many times. As DNA, the CDR3 is TGTGCCAGCAGCCCCACTAGCGGGAGGGTTAATGAGCAGTTCTTC. Its translation: CASSPTSGRVNEQFF. The J gene is TRBJ2-1, the V gene TRBV28, with 13 bases aligning to TRBD2. Germline trimming cut 6 bases from V and 7 bases from J; bases unmatched to any gene: 6. This CDR3 is 15 amino acids long. The germline V gene encodes CDR1 MDHEN and CDR2 SYDVKM.

This clonotype has just a few counts. The J gene is TRBJ1-1, the V gene TRBV29-1; 9 bases agree with TRBD1. J lost 4 bases, V lost 7 bases, and 10 bases had no gene match. Germline V gives CDR1 SQVTM, CDR2 ANQGSEA. The CDR3 covers 14 residues. The CDR3 is CSAARTGEFTEAFF. The CDR3 coding sequence is TGCAGCGCCGCCCGGACAGGGGAGTTCACTGAAGCTTTCTTT.

In the case of this clonotype: This likely traces to a read error, being one base from a far larger clone. V is TRBV6-1 and J is TRBJ1-1, with 10 bases fitting TRBD1. This CDR3 has 13 amino acids. Germline V lookup: CDR1 MNHNS, CDR2 SASEGT. This CDR3 is CASSMTGGTGAFF. In nucleotides, the CDR3 is TGTGCCAGCAGTATGACAGGGGGCACTGGAGCTTTCTTT.

There are a few counts of this clonotype. The rearrangement links TRBV24-1 to TRBJ2-1; D is ambiguous. Germline V gene data show CDR1 as KGHDR and CDR2 as SFDVKD. This CDR3 contains 15 residues. The germline V and J ends were trimmed by 5 bases and 2 bases, with 12 bases remaining between them. The CDR3 sequence: CATSGPYDTYNEQFF. CDR3 DNA sequence: TGTGCCACCAGTGGGCCCTACGACACCTACAATGAGCAGTTCTTC.

The V gene is TRBV4-2, the J gene TRBJ2-3; D possibly corresponds to TRBD2 (6 bases). The CDR3 consists of 17 residues. V gave up 0 bases and J gave up 4 bases, with 17 bases separating them. In germline, CDR1 is LGHNA, CDR2 YNFKEQ. DNA for the CDR3: TGTGCCAGCAGCCAAGAGGACTACTCCGGGGCGGCAGATACGCAGTATTTT. It yields the protein CASSQEDYSGAADTQYF.

This clonotype was found many times. J is TRBJ2-3 and V is TRBV11-2; TRBD2 matches at 10 bases. The V segment lost 3 bases and the J segment 5 bases; nucleotides outside the gene matches: 5. Germline values: CDR1 SGHAT, CDR2 FQNNGV. The CDR3 is made up of 15 amino acids. In nucleotides, the CDR3 is TGTGCCAGCAGCTTTGGTAGCGGGAGGAAAGATACGCAGTATTTT. Translation gives CASSFGSGRKDTQYF.

This chain uses TRBV19 with TRBJ2-1, with D perhaps matching TRBD2 (6 bases). The CDR3 has 13 amino acids. Trimming took off 3 bases at V and 8 bases at J, with 11 bases between the two ends. Germline loops: CDR1 LNHDA, CDR2 SQIVND (reference sequence). The CDR3: CASSISRGYEQFF. As DNA, the CDR3 is TGTGCCAGTAGTATTTCCCGGGGGTATGAGCAGTTCTTC.

This clonotype was detected ten times or more. The chain links TRBV12-3 or TRBV12-4 to TRBJ1-5, with 8 bases identical to TRBD1. V shed 6 bases and J 0 bases; nucleotides not matched to a gene: 4. CDR3 length equals 15 residues. CDR3 amino acids: CASSNTGGSNQPQHF. The CDR3 region has the DNA TGTGCCAGCAGCAACACAGGGGGTAGCAATCAGCCCCAGCATTTT.

This clonotype was detected ten times or more. The V gene is TRBV27, the J gene TRBJ2-5; D is possibly TRBD2 (6 bases). Matching the DNA end better, TRBJ2-1 makes the J call doubtful. Per the germline V gene, CDR1 is MNHEY and CDR2 is SMNVEV (reference sequence). This CDR3 is built from 15 residues. The CDR3: CASSLGRAPGGEQFF. The CDR3 bases are TGTGCCAGCAGTTTGGGAAGGGCCCCTGGAGGGGAGCAGTTCTTC.

This clonotype was seen a single time. A far bigger clonotype differs at one base, so this is likely a read error. The V gene is TRBV6-1, the J gene TRBJ2-3, with 8 bases aligning to TRBD1. The end of the DNA is better explained by TRBJ2-1, so the J call may be wrong. Germline lookup yields CDR1 MNHNS and CDR2 SASEGT. The CDR3 consists of 13 residues. The CDR3 loop is CASGTGEENGQFF. The DNA for the CDR3 is TGTGCCAGCGGGACAGGCGAGGAAAATGGGCAGTTCTTC.

This clonotype showed up just a few times. The gene calls are TRBV18 and TRBJ2-7; D may be TRBD2 (6 bases). This CDR3 has 16 amino acids. The germline V and J ends were trimmed by 3 bases and 3 bases, with 18 bases remaining between them. CDR1 and CDR2 (germline): KGHSH, LQKENI. In DNA form, the CDR3 reads TGTGCCAGCTCACCCAACCGGGACTGGGGAGACTACGAGCAGTACTTC. Its translation is CASSPNRDWGDYEQYF. Filled out from reference TRBV18 and TRBJ2-7, the complete variable domain reads NAGVMQNPRHLVRRRGQEARLRCSPMKGHSHVYWYRQLPEEGLKFMVYLQKENIIDESGMPKERFSAEFPKEGPSILRIQQVVRGDSAAYFCASSPNRDWGDYEQYFGPGTRLTVT.

The rearrangement uses TRBV12-3 or TRBV12-4 and TRBJ1-2, with 11 bases identical to TRBD1. With 6 bases clipped from V and 3 bases from J, the junction kept 0 bases outside the gene matches. The CDR3 loop spans 13 amino acids. CDR3 residues: CASRGQGDYGYTF. Written as DNA, the CDR3 is TGTGCCAGCAGGGGACAGGGGGACTATGGCTACACCTTC.

This clonotype has ten or more counts. The chain joins TRBV7-2 to TRBJ2-1; D possibly corresponds to TRBD2 (6 bases). Germline values: CDR1 SGHTA, CDR2 FQGNSA. This CDR3 contains 15 residues. The V end lost 1 base, the J end lost 8 bases, and 15 bases lay between the germline ends. The CDR3 region is CASSLVGSGADEQFF. CDR3 DNA sequence: TGTGCCAGCAGCTTAGTCGGTAGCGGAGCGGATGAGCAGTTCTTC. Using reference TRBV7-2 and TRBJ2-1 for the parts outside the CDR3, the full variable domain is GAGVSQSPSNKVTEKGKDVELRCDPISGHTALYWYRQSLGQGLEFLIYFQGNSAPDKSGLPSDRFSAERTGGSVSTLTIQRTQQEDSAVYLCASSLVGSGADEQFFGPGTRLTVL.

CDR3 DNA: TGTGCCAGCAGCTCCGCCGGGACAGATGGCTACACCTTC. Translated: CASSSAGTDGYTF. V gene TRBV7-9 combines with J gene TRBJ1-2, with 7 bases fitting TRBD1. V lost 4 bases and J lost 6; bases outside the gene matches: 5. Germline V gene data show CDR1 as SEHNR and CDR2 as FQNEAQ (reference sequence). The CDR3 loop spans 13 amino acids.

This chain links TRBV2 with TRBJ1-4, with TRBD1 matching over 9 bases. Germline CDR1 is SNHLY and CDR2 is FYNNEI. With V trimmed by 6 bases and J by 8 bases, 7 bases remained unmatched. The CDR3 extends over 14 amino acids. The CDR3 spells CASRIQGAKEKLFF. The DNA of the CDR3 is TGTGCCAGCAGAATACAGGGGGCGAAAGAAAAACTGTTTTTT. The entire variable domain, with the rest obtained from reference TRBV2 and TRBJ1-4, is as follows: EPEVTQTPSHQVTQMGQEVILRCVPISNHLYFYWYRQILGQKVEFLVSFYNNEISEKSEIFDDQFSVERPDGSNFTLKIRSTKLEDSAMYFCASRIQGAKEKLFFGSGTQLSVL.

This clonotype has ten or more counts. The J gene is TRBJ1-5, the V gene TRBV28; D is ambiguous. This CDR3 contains 15 residues. V was trimmed by 6 bases and J by 6 bases, leaving 18 bases between them. Germline loops: CDR1 MDHEN, CDR2 SYDVKM. CDR3 residues: CASSPSIVLSQPQHF. The CDR3 region has the DNA TGTGCCAGCAGCCCGAGTATCGTTCTCAGTCAGCCCCAGCATTTT.

This clonotype showed up many times. This chain joins TRBV19 and TRBJ2-5, with 9 bases matching TRBD2. Germline values: CDR1 LNHDA, CDR2 SQIVND (reference sequence). J gave up 2 bases and V 1 base, and 17 bases lay outside the gene matches. The CDR3 is 20 residues long. The CDR3: CASSIGPPSGILGRQETQYF. For the CDR3, the DNA is TGTGCCAGTAGTATAGGTCCGCCTAGCGGGATTTTAGGTCGGCAAGAGACCCAGTACTTC.

The chain carries TRBV30 and TRBJ2-3, with 12 positions matching TRBD1. Looked up from germline, CDR1 is GTSNPN and CDR2 is SVGIG (reference sequence). The CDR3 sequence is 15 residues long. Losses at the gene ends were 1 base for V and 6 bases for J; bases not matched to a gene: 5. The DNA for the CDR3 is TGTGCCTGGAGTGCGGGACAGGGGGCGTCGGATACGCAGTATTTT. Residues: CAWSAGQGASDTQYF.

This clonotype has more than one count but fewer than ten. This rearrangement joins TRBV19 to TRBJ2-1; TRBD1 matches at 7 bases. The germline gives CDR1 LNHDA, CDR2 SQIVND (reference sequence). Trimming at V came to 3 bases and at J to 4 bases, leaving 3 bases not matched to a gene. This CDR3 has 14 amino acids. The CDR3 DNA reads as TGTGCCAGTAGTATCAGGGGGAATTACAATGAGCAGTTCTTC. Residues: CASSIRGNYNEQFF.

This clonotype was counted a few times. The chain employs TRBV29-1 and TRBJ2-3, with 9 bases identical to TRBD1. The length of the CDR3 is 10 residues. Per germline, CDR1 SQVTM and CDR2 ANQGSEA. Germline trimming cut 6 bases from V and 9 bases from J; bases unmatched to any gene: 1. The CDR3 DNA is TGCAGCGTCGGACAGGGGACGCAGTATTTT. Translation: CSVGQGTQYF.

The chain has TRBV6-1 and TRBJ2-5, with a possible D match to TRBD1 (7 bases). TRBJ2-1 explains the end of the DNA better; the J call may be wrong. The germline CDR1 and CDR2 sequences are MNHNS and SASEGT. The CDR3 covers 15 residues. CDR3 bases: TGTGCCAGCAGCGAGGACAGGAGGGGGTGGGATGAGCAGTTCTTC. Its protein product is CASSEDRRGWDEQFF.

There are many counts of this clonotype. The chain has TRBV20-1 and TRBJ1-2; 9 nucleotides line up with TRBD1. J was trimmed by 6 bases and V by 3 bases; bases with no gene match: 5. From germline, CDR1 is DFQATT and CDR2 SNEGSKA (reference sequence). This CDR3 contains 13 residues. CDR3 region: CSASPQGADGYTF. As DNA, the CDR3 is TGCAGTGCTAGTCCACAGGGGGCGGATGGCTACACCTTC.

The V and J genes are TRBV9 and TRBJ2-1, with D possibly being TRBD1 (5 bases). This CDR3 region has 14 residues. Looked up from germline, CDR1 is SGDLS and CDR2 is YYNGEE. The V end was cut by 3 bases, the J end by 6 bases, with 13 bases between. The CDR3 loop is CASSAQERGNEQFF. CDR3 sequence (DNA): TGTGCCAGCAGCGCCCAGGAAAGGGGCAATGAGCAGTTCTTC.